Shown below are 20 T cell receptor beta chains from a single sample sequenced in a study of blood T cell repertoires in COVID-19. Produced via immunoSEQ multiplex PCR; TCRdb's table is partial and in-frame only. This sample has about 300,000 clones, with about nine tenths found just once. The material sequenced was peripheral blood. The origin of the receptors is a woman in her 30s with COVID-19, enrolled during active disease.

This clone was seen only once. The chain couples TRBV19 to TRBJ2-7; 8 positions agree with TRBD2. With 3 bases clipped from V and 0 bases from J, the junction kept 16 bases outside the gene matches. CDR1 and CDR2 from the germline V gene are LNHDA and SQIVND (reference sequence). This CDR3 is built from 19 residues. The CDR3 coding sequence is TGTGCCAGTAGTATTTCGGGGAGGGCTAGCGGGTTTAACTCCTACGAGCAGTACTTC. This gives the protein CASSISGRASGFNSYEQYF.

The J gene is TRBJ2-1, the V gene TRBV6-5; possibly TRBD1 for D (6 bases). Germline lookup yields CDR1 MNHEY and CDR2 SVGAGI. V lost 2 bases and J lost 5, with 7 bases in between. The CDR3 loop spans 13 amino acids. CDR3 region: CASSYRDNNEQFF. The DNA for the CDR3 is TGTGCCAGCAGTTACCGGGACAACAATGAGCAGTTCTTC.

V is TRBV5-4 and J is TRBJ2-3; TRBD1 aligns across 7 bases. From germline, CDR1 is SGHNT and CDR2 YYREEE (reference sequence). The CDR3 is made up of 16 amino acids. The trim removed 0 bases at V and 2 bases at J, leaving 6 bases unmatched. CDR3 amino acids: CASSLDGTEFTDTQYF. CDR3 coding DNA: TGTGCCAGCAGCTTGGACGGGACAGAATTCACAGATACGCAGTATTTT. The complete variable domain, with remaining parts taken from reference TRBV5-4 and TRBJ2-3, reads ETGVTQSPTHLIKTRGQQVTLRCSSQSGHNTVSWYQQALGQGPQFIFQYYREEENGRGNFPPRFSGLQFPNYSSELNVNALELDDSALYLCASSLDGTEFTDTQYFGPGTRLTVL.

CDR3 bases: TGTGCCAGCAGCCGTGGACTTCCCACAGATACGCAGTATTTT. Protein: CASSRGLPTDTQYF. V is TRBV3-1 (or the pseudogene TRBV3-2) and J is TRBJ2-3, with D possibly TRBD2 on 5 matching bases. The CDR3 length is 14 residues. The V end was cut by 4 bases, the J end by 2 bases, with 10 bases between. CDR1 LGHDT and CDR2 YNNKEL come from the germline V gene (reference sequence).

This chain links TRBV7-9 with TRBJ2-5; a weak D match, TRBD2 (7 bases). Germline V gene data show CDR1 as SEHNR and CDR2 as FQNEAQ (reference sequence). The CDR3 has 15 residues. V lost 2 bases and J 5 bases, leaving 15 bases between the germline ends. CDR3 DNA: TGTGCCAGCAGCTTATTCGGGGGGCGAGGGGAGACCCAGTACTTC. Amino acids: CASSLFGGRGETQYF. Supplemented by reference TRBV7-9 and TRBJ2-5, the full variable domain reads DTGVSQNPRHKITKRGQNVTFRCDPISEHNRLYWYRQTLGQGPEFLTYFQNEAQLEKSRLLSDRFSAERPKGSFSTLEIQRTEQGDSAMYLCASSLFGGRGETQYFGPGTRLLVL.

This chain links TRBV10-1 with TRBJ2-1; D remains ambiguous. Germline values: CDR1 WNHNN, CDR2 SYGVQD (reference sequence). The CDR3 has 13 residues. V lost 5 bases and J 3 bases, leaving 8 bases between the germline ends. The CDR3 spells CASSFTGYNEQFF. The CDR3, as DNA: TGCGCCAGCAGTTTCACGGGCTACAATGAGCAGTTCTTC.

This clone appeared once. The chain is built from TRBV10-2 and TRBJ1-5; weak D call: TRBD1 (6 bases). Germline V CDR1 and CDR2: WSHSY, SAAADI. There are 15 residues in the CDR3. Deletions cut 2 bases from V and 7 bases from J, with 15 bases between. CDR3 sequence: CASSEGGGARQPQHF. As DNA, the CDR3 is TGCGCCAGCAGTGAGGGTGGGGGCGCAAGGCAGCCCCAGCATTTT.

The sample holds a few counts of this clone. This rearrangement joins TRBV4-1 to TRBJ2-7; 13 bases line up with TRBD2. This CDR3 region has 15 residues. CDR1 is MGHRA and CDR2 is YSYEKL in the germline V gene. V trimming: 7 bases; J trimming: 6 bases; junction bases outside the gene matches: 9. The CDR3 sequence is CASTPRLAGGLEQYF. The CDR3 region has the DNA TGCGCCAGCACCCCCCGACTAGCGGGAGGTCTCGAGCAGTACTTC.

The chain joins TRBV28 to TRBJ2-5, with D perhaps TRBD2 (5 bases). The CDR3 extends over 14 amino acids. V lost 3 bases and J lost 9, with 17 bases in between. The germline V gene has CDR1 MDHEN and CDR2 SYDVKM. The CDR3 here is CASSFFRLKRAQYF. The CDR3 DNA sequence: TGTGCCAGCAGTTTTTTCAGGTTAAAGAGGGCCCAGTACTTC.

This clone has only one observation. The V call is TRBV5-6, the J call TRBJ2-3, with 14 bases matching TRBD2. CDR3 length equals 18 residues. Germline CDR1 is SGHDT and CDR2 is YYEEEE. V shed 4 bases and J 5 bases; nucleotides not matched to a gene: 12. This chain's CDR3 is CASSRSLTSGRAGDTQYF. The DNA of the CDR3 is TGTGCCAGCAGCCGCAGCTTGACTAGCGGGAGGGCCGGAGATACGCAGTATTTT.

The count of this clone is one. The chain has TRBV9 and TRBJ1-1; 7 nucleotides line up with TRBD1. The CDR3 runs to 13 residues. Germline CDR1 reads SGDLS; CDR2 reads YYNGEE. Trimming took 4 bases from V and 7 from J; bases not matched to a gene: 7. The CDR3 bases are TGTGCCAGCAGCCCCCAGGGGGGTAGTGAAGCTTTCTTT. Translation gives CASSPQGGSEAFF.

The chain links TRBV6-5 to TRBJ1-1; possibly TRBD1 for D (5 bases). V was trimmed by 6 bases and J by 1 base, leaving 9 bases between them. The CDR3 is 13 amino acids. Germline-derived CDR1 and CDR2 are MNHEY and SVGAGI. CDR3 amino acids: CASRQTENTEAFF. In DNA, the CDR3 is TGTGCCAGCAGACAGACAGAGAACACTGAAGCTTTCTTT.

V and J are TRBV6-2 or TRBV6-3 and TRBJ2-1; TRBD2 aligns across 10 bases. The ends lost 5 bases at V and 6 bases at J; junction bases unmatched: 7. This CDR3 has 15 amino acids. The V gene's germline CDR1 is MNHEY and CDR2 SVGEGT. The CDR3 DNA reads TGTGCCAGCAGTATGGGGCTAGCGGGAGCCAATGAGCAGTTCTTC. Amino acid sequence: CASSMGLAGANEQFF.

This clone is a singleton in its sample. The rearrangement joins TRBV6-5 to TRBJ2-7; 12 bases align to TRBD2. CDR1 and CDR2 (germline): MNHEY, SVGAGI. The CDR3 loop spans 13 amino acids. The V gene end was trimmed by 10 bases and the J gene end by 4 bases; junction bases not matched to a gene: 5. CDR3 residues: CATAGLAGYEQYF. For the CDR3, the DNA is TGTGCCACAGCAGGACTAGCGGGATACGAGCAGTACTTC.

The chain couples TRBV6-2 or TRBV6-3 to TRBJ2-1; 7 bases match TRBD2. CDR1 is MNHEY and CDR2 is SVGEGT in the germline V gene. J lost 0 bases, V lost 0 bases, and 14 bases had no gene match. The CDR3 runs to 20 residues. CDR3 coding DNA: TGTGCCAGCAGTTACTCGCGACTAGCTCGGGTAGTAAGCTCCTACAATGAGCAGTTCTTC. This sequence encodes CASSYSRLARVVSSYNEQFF.

The V gene is TRBV19, the J gene TRBJ2-2; TRBD2 might be the D (5 bases). The CDR3 length is 16 residues. The germline V and J ends were trimmed by 1 base and 4 bases, with 13 bases remaining between them. Germline CDR1 and CDR2: LNHDA and SQIVND (reference sequence). CDR3 sequence: CASSIAIDEGTGELFF. The CDR3 DNA follows: TGTGCCAGTAGTATAGCAATCGACGAGGGCACCGGGGAGCTGTTTTTT.

In its sample, this clone was seen a few times. V is TRBV28 and J is TRBJ1-5, with 7 positions matching TRBD1. The CDR3 length is 13 residues. V was clipped by 6 bases and J by 7 bases; unmatched bases: 6. Germline V CDR1 and CDR2: MDHEN, SYDVKM. The CDR3 DNA reads TGTGCCAGCAGAAGACAGGGCTCCCAGCCCCAGCATTTT. Its translation: CASRRQGSQPQHF. The full variable domain, in which reference TRBV28 and TRBJ1-5 provide the parts outside the CDR3, is DVKVTQSSRYLVKRTGEKVFLECVQDMDHENMFWYRQDPGLGLRLIYFSYDVKMKEKGDIPEGYSVSREKKERFSLILESASTNQTSMYLCASRRQGSQPQHFGDGTRLSIL.

This chain joins TRBV28 and TRBJ2-5; maybe TRBD1 (7 bases). V lost 6 bases, J lost 5 bases, and 13 bases lay in between. The CDR3 spans 13 residues. CDR1 and CDR2 (germline): MDHEN, SYDVKM. The CDR3 DNA reads TGTGCCAGCAGGACCCCAGGGGGGGAGACCCAGTACTTC. As protein: CASRTPGGETQYF.

The CDR3 region is CASSPEGLAGGPTDTQYF. The CDR3, as DNA: TGTGCCAGCAGCCCCGAGGGACTAGCGGGAGGACCCACAGATACGCAGTATTTT. The V and J genes are TRBV13 and TRBJ2-3; 15 bases are a match to TRBD2. Trimming took 5 bases from V and 2 from J; bases not matched to a gene: 8. CDR3 length equals 18 residues. Germline CDR1 is PRHDT and CDR2 is FYEKMQ (reference sequence). Full variable domain (missing parts from reference TRBV13 and TRBJ2-3): AAGVIQSPRHLIKEKRETATLKCYPIPRHDTVYWYQQGPGQDPQFLISFYEKMQSDKGSIPDRFSAQQFSDYHSELNMSSLELGDSALYFCASSPEGLAGGPTDTQYFGPGTRLTVL.

The rearrangement links TRBV10-1 to TRBJ2-2; tentative D call: TRBD1 (5 bases). Looked up from germline, CDR1 is WNHNN and CDR2 is SYGVQD (reference sequence). This CDR3 region has 13 residues. Trimming stripped 2 bases from V and 5 bases from J, with 6 bases between. The CDR3, as DNA: TGCGCCAGCAGTGAGAGGGGTACCGGGGAGCTGTTTTTT. Protein product: CASSERGTGELFF.